This T cell receptor beta chain came from a study of T cell responses to AZD1222 COVID-19 vaccine (TCRdb year 2021). Looking at the study overall: A total of roughly 240 trial participants underwent TCR sequencing, of whom 200 to 220 received two doses of AZD1222 and some 26 received two doses of the MenACWY control vaccine. Enrollment into the trials was organized by age into subgroups of 18-55, 56-69 and 70-plus years, and those subgroups contained 148, 28 and 57 TCR-sequenced participants, respectively. General study outcomes and caveats: Reportedly, almost half of the unique spike-specific TCRs recognized epitopes lying outside the regions that are mutated in the B.1.351 and B.1.1.7 variants. CD4 TCRs associated with the vaccine covered the entire spike protein, and the dominant responses were in regions 160-218 and 743-854. Most participants were white British and females outnumbered males, and the authors suggested that clonal diversity may have been underestimated. In the small 56-69-year group, the increase in depth fell short of significance, most likely because of low power. Conclusions about previously exposed vaccinees are limited, since just a handful of AZD1222 recipients were seropositive for SARS-CoV-2 at baseline. After two AZD1222 doses, spike-specific TCR breadth and depth were significantly higher than at day 0 and than in MenACWY recipients. Because no day 14 peak-response samples were available, the repertoires could be characterized only after the peak T cell response.

Trimmed from V: 4 bases; trimmed from J: 9 bases; junction bases lacking a gene match: 4. CDR1 and CDR2 are read off the germline V gene (reference sequence) as SGHNT and YYREEE. Including cysteine and phenylalanine, the CDR3 has 13 amino acids. CDR3 DNA only is kept here, 39 bases in frame from base 1. What this sample's time point label stands for: baseline before first vaccination. Taken with the paper, the label for treatment or condition translates to: meningococcal conjugate vaccine given as trial control. Vaccinee samples came from UK trials COV001 and COV002, including a single-blind randomized controlled phase 2/3 trial of AZD1222 (ChAdOx1 nCoV-19) in healthy adults. For TCRbeta chain sequencing, PBMC samples were collected from trial participants at day 0 and at day 28 after the second dose. The CDR3 regions of human TCRbeta chains were analyzed by immunosequencing. Turning to the authors' computational methods: Repertoire TCRs were checked for matches against a reference library of SARS-CoV-2-specific TCRs that had been generated using the MIRA antigen-specificity platform. Breadth was defined as the fraction of unique TCRs that were SARS-CoV-2-associated. Depth was defined as the fraction of total T cells that were SARS-CoV-2-associated. Using the MIRA data, each spike-specific TCR was mapped to the spike region that the TCR reacts to and placed in a CD4 or CD8 class. Log10-transformed breadth and depth values were compared by one-way ANOVA with Sidak's multiple comparisons tests. This immuneACCESS table, as held by TCRdb, lists in-frame sequences with V and J called but not all clones. Of the missing ones, under half trace to an unresolved V gene in checked studies; the others have no known cause. V and J calls and clone size come straight from that table; D and trimming were deduced from the DNA. A total of 120,000 to 150,000 clones appear in this sample, 85% to 95% of them only once. Jointly, the top ten make up around 0.85% of the sample.

In regard to this clone: Its antigen specificity is not known. Base qualities are not provided; no much larger clone lies one nucleotide away.

The sample in question was peripheral blood, obtained on day 0 of MenACWY control vaccination. The receptor was isolated from an adult in good health. The chain is encoded by TRBV5-4 joined to TRBJ2-1; TRBD2 matches 10 bases in the middle. The DNA is as follows: TGTGCCAGCAGCCTCAAGCGGGAGGGTGAGCAGTTCTTC. The resulting protein is CASSLKREGEQFF.